Shown below are 10 T cell receptor beta chains from a single sample sequenced in a study of regulatory T cells in long-lasting Graves disease. Building of the TCR beta libraries involved iRepertoire HTBI primers and Arm-PCR of CDR3 regions. TCRdb analysed the multiplex PCR reads with MiXCR anew, one entry per CDR3 protein. The sample lists fewer than 350,000 distinct CDR3 sequences; approximately 20% were seen once. Indicated time point: newly diagnosed GD, antithyroid drugs for less than 3 months. PBMCs provided the RNA from which the TCR library was made. The material sequenced was peripheral blood mononuclear cells (PBMCs), taken at new diagnosis, from a patient treated with antithyroid drugs. These receptors were collected from a female donor with Graves disease.

This clonotype was detected many times. The V and J genes are TRBV20-1 and TRBJ2-7; TRBD2 matches 9 bases. The CDR3 sequence is 15 residues long. Trimming at V came to 1 base and at J to 2 bases, leaving 6 bases not matched to a gene. Looked up from germline, CDR1 is DFQATT and CDR2 is SNEGSKA (reference sequence). CDR3 in amino acids: CSARGDTSGPYEQYF. CDR3 DNA: TGCAGTGCTAGAGGGGATACTAGCGGGCCCTACGAGCAGTACTTC.

CDR3 sequence (DNA): TGTGCCAGCAGCCAAGGACTAGCGGGAGCATTAGGTGTCACCGGGGAGCTGTTTTTT. It translates to CASSQGLAGALGVTGELFF. The chain couples TRBV3-1 to TRBJ2-2; 12 nucleotides line up with TRBD2. The CDR3 runs to 19 residues. Germline CDR1 and CDR2: LGHDT and YNNKEL (reference sequence). V dropped 1 base and J dropped 4; count of bases not matched to a gene: 10. Looking up the rest from reference TRBV3-1 and TRBJ2-2 gives the full variable domain: DTAVSQTPKYLVTQMGNDKSIKCEQNLGHDTMYWYKQDSKKFLKIMFSYNNKELIINETVPNRFSPKSPDKAHLNLHINSLELGDSAVYFCASSQGLAGALGVTGELFFGEGSRLTVL.

In the case of this clonotype: At one end, the junction sequence differs from germline, possibly due to a read error. The chain links TRBV6-2 or TRBV6-3 to TRBJ1-5; the D is unclear. The CDR3 totals 14 residues. The germline V gene has CDR1 MNHEY and CDR2 SVGEGT. CDR3 bases: TGTGTCAGCAGTTATGCAGGTCGCAATCAGCCCCAGCATTTT. The encoded protein is CVSSYAGRNQPQHF.

Comment on this clonotype: This sequence is one base from a far larger clone and is likely a read error. The chain is built from TRBV28 and TRBJ2-7; perhaps TRBD2 as D (6 bases). V was shortened by 6 bases and J by 7 bases, with 22 bases between the two germline ends. CDR3 size: 15 residues. Germline CDR1 MDHEN, CDR2 SYDVKM. The CDR3, as DNA: TGTGCCAGCAGCCACGGGGAGGTCGCCTACAATGAGCAGTACTTC. It codes for CASSHGEVAYNEQYF.

This clonotype was detected many times. This chain connects TRBV28 to TRBJ2-7, with 8 bases that match TRBD1. V lost 2 bases, J lost 3 bases, and 12 bases stayed unmatched. Germline-derived CDR1 and CDR2 are MDHEN and SYDVKM. This CDR3 comprises 17 residues. This chain's CDR3 is CASSLARGRGRVYEQYF. The CDR3 DNA follows: TGTGCCAGCAGTTTAGCTCGCGGCAGGGGGCGCGTCTACGAGCAGTACTTC.

The gene calls are TRBV28 and TRBJ2-2; D is perhaps TRBD2 (5 bases). Germline V CDR1 and CDR2: MDHEN, SYDVKM. The length of the CDR3 is 15 residues. Trimming took off 3 bases at V and 6 bases at J, with 14 bases between the two ends. For the CDR3, the DNA is TGTGCCAGCAGTTTGGCTTCGCGGGCTTCCGGGGAGCTGTTTTTT. It specifies CASSLASRASGELFF.

The chain combines TRBV20-1 with TRBJ2-4, with 7 nucleotides matching TRBD1. Trimming took 6 bases from V and 3 from J; bases not matched to a gene: 11. This CDR3 spans 15 amino acids. Germline V gene lookup returns CDR1 DFQATT and CDR2 SNEGSKA (reference sequence). The CDR3 here is CSAPHRGNDKNIQYF. The CDR3 DNA is TGCAGTGCACCTCACAGGGGAAATGACAAAAACATTCAGTACTTC.

In this sample, this clonotype turned up a few times. V is TRBV5-4 and J is TRBJ2-1; D gene uncertain. Trimming pared 3 bases from V and 6 bases from J, leaving 16 bases between. This CDR3 is 15 amino acids long. Germline V gene data show CDR1 as SGHNT and CDR2 as YYREEE (reference sequence). The CDR3, as DNA: TGTGCCAGCAGCTGGCCTGGGGTAGCCGGCAATGAGCAGTTCTTC. Translated, it gives CASSWPGVAGNEQFF.

V usage is TRBV9 and J usage is TRBJ2-4, with unresolved D. The CDR3 spans 16 residues. CDR1 and CDR2 from the germline V gene are SGDLS and YYNGEE. V lost 0 bases, J lost 3 bases, and 13 bases lay in between. CDR3 amino acids: CASSVGRERVKNIQYF. DNA of the CDR3: TGTGCCAGCAGCGTAGGAAGGGAAAGAGTCAAAAACATTCAGTACTTC.

There are many counts of this clonotype. The chain combines TRBV9 with TRBJ2-5; TRBD1 matches at 7 bases. V lost 7 bases to trimming and J lost 9 bases; unmatched junction nucleotides: 15. This CDR3 spans 14 amino acids. Germline V gene sequence: CDR1 SGDLS, CDR2 YYNGEE. The CDR3 DNA reads TGTGCCAGCGCGGTGTCGTGGGGTACAGGGGCCCAGTACTTC. Translation: CASAVSWGTGAQYF.